These 15 T cell receptor beta chains were all obtained from the same sample, sequenced in a study of OX40 agonist ivuxolimab in advanced cancers. TCRdb keeps only in-frame clones here, not all; method: immunoSEQ multiplex PCR. The sample consists of under 50,000 clones, 60% to 80% of them appearing once. Specimen: CD4+ or CD8+ T cells sorted from blood, collected in a trial of the OX40 agonist ivuxolimab. Every receptor here comes from an adult with an advanced solid tumor such as melanoma, head and neck, liver or kidney cancer.

CDR3 DNA sequence: TGTGCCAGCAGCTTAGTTTCCAGACAGAACACTGAAGCTTTCTTT. This gives the protein CASSLVSRQNTEAFF. The genes are TRBV7-2 and TRBJ1-1; D is undetermined. Germline V gene sequence: CDR1 SGHTA, CDR2 FQGNSA. The CDR3 contains 15 residues. V shed 1 base and J shed 1 base, with 10 bases lying between them.

This sequence joins TRBV19 and TRBJ2-7; no firm D call. Germline loops: CDR1 LNHDA, CDR2 SQIVND (reference sequence). Deletions cut 3 bases from V and 1 base from J, with 13 bases between. The CDR3 totals 15 residues. CDR3 sequence (DNA): TGTGCCAGTAGTATTAGGACGGACCCTTCCTACGAGCAGTACTTC. Translated, it gives CASSIRTDPSYEQYF.

The V and J genes are TRBV9 and TRBJ1-1; D remains unclear. Trimming took 4 bases from V and 3 from J, leaving 10 bases between them. The CDR3 has 13 residues. The V gene's germline CDR1 is SGDLS and CDR2 YYNGEE. CDR3 residues: CASSPIPDTEAFF. CDR3 nucleotide sequence: TGTGCCAGCAGCCCCATTCCGGACACTGAAGCTTTCTTT.

The CDR3 region has the DNA TGTGCCAGTAGGGTGGAGTCGAGACAGGGGTACTATGGCTACACCTTC. Protein product: CASRVESRQGYYGYTF. The rearrangement joins TRBV19 to TRBJ1-2; TRBD1 matches at 8 bases. Losses at the gene ends were 6 bases for V and 3 bases for J; bases not matched to a gene: 12. CDR3 size: 16 residues. The V gene's germline CDR1 is LNHDA and CDR2 SQIVND (reference sequence).

The chain uses TRBV4-1 and TRBJ2-3, with a weak D call TRBD1 (6 bases). This CDR3 contains 14 residues. Germline-derived CDR1 and CDR2 are MGHRA and YSYEKL. Trimming left V 5 bases short and J 3 bases short, with 12 bases between. CDR3 protein: CASSGMGATDTQYF. CDR3 DNA sequence: TGCGCCAGCAGCGGCATGGGGGCGACAGATACGCAGTATTTT.

The chain has TRBV11-2 and TRBJ1-2; 10 bases match TRBD1. CDR1 SGHAT and CDR2 FQNNGV come from the germline V gene. The CDR3 has 17 residues. Unmatched junction bases numbered 23, after V lost 5 bases and J lost 14 bases. The CDR3, as DNA: TGTGCCAGCAGCACCATCCGCCCGGGACAGGGGCCCATGAGGGGAACCTTC. Protein: CASSTIRPGQGPMRGTF.

The chain couples TRBV15 to TRBJ2-7; D gene uncertain. This CDR3 is 14 amino acids long. With 3 bases removed from V and 3 bases from J, the gap between germline ends came to 12 bases. Germline CDR1 reads LNHNV; CDR2 reads YYDKDF (reference sequence). CDR3 DNA: TGTGCCACCAGCAGTGACTTTGGTGGCTACGAGCAGTACTTC. This sequence encodes CATSSDFGGYEQYF.

The chain employs TRBV6-1 and TRBJ1-1; weak D call: TRBD1 (6 bases). The CDR3 has 14 amino acids. Per the germline V gene, CDR1 is MNHNS and CDR2 is SASEGT. Trimming pared 5 bases from V and 8 bases from J, leaving 18 bases between. In nucleotides, the CDR3 is TGTGCCAGCAGTTGGAGTACCGGGCAGGGGGAAGCTTTCTTT. It encodes CASSWSTGQGEAFF.

This clone was found a few times. The chain is built from TRBV25-1 and TRBJ1-2; possibly TRBD1 for D (6 bases). Deletions cut 6 bases from V and 1 base from J, with 15 bases between. The CDR3 spans 15 residues. Per germline, CDR1 MGHDK and CDR2 SYGVNS. In DNA, the CDR3 is TGTGCCAGCAGCTCGACAGGCCGATTTAACTATGGCTACACCTTC. It translates to CASSSTGRFNYGYTF.

The chain has TRBV7-2 and TRBJ2-3; the D is unclear. This CDR3 comprises 15 residues. Germline V gives CDR1 SGHTA, CDR2 FQGNSA. V was clipped by 5 bases and J by 1 base, with 13 bases between them. The CDR3 DNA reads as TGTGCCAGCAGCGCCCCGGTTGGACGCACAGATACGCAGTATTTT. As protein: CASSAPVGRTDTQYF.

The V call is TRBV30, the J call TRBJ2-3; perhaps D is TRBD1 or TRBD2 (5 bases each). V lost 0 bases and J lost 14, with 15 bases in between. The length of the CDR3 is 12 residues. Germline CDR1 is GTSNPN and CDR2 is SVGIG (reference sequence). The CDR3 sequence: CAWSVGDAGRYF. The CDR3 bases are TGTGCCTGGAGTGTAGGGGACGCAGGCCGGTATTTT.

V is TRBV6-6 and J is TRBJ2-5; 8 bases map to TRBD2. The CDR3 consists of 13 residues. The germline V gene has CDR1 MNHNY and CDR2 SVGAGI (reference sequence). The V gene end was trimmed by 5 bases and the J gene end by 5 bases; junction bases not matched to a gene: 4. CDR3 loop: CASSGRLAETQYF. DNA of the CDR3: TGTGCCAGCAGTGGTAGACTAGCGGAGACCCAGTACTTC.

This chain uses TRBV2 with TRBJ2-5; D remains unclear. V gave up 7 bases and J gave up 2 bases, with 5 bases separating them. The length of the CDR3 is 11 residues. CDR1 SNHLY and CDR2 FYNNEI come from the germline V gene. CDR3 sequence (DNA): TGTGCCAGCATGGAACAAGAGACCCAGTACTTC. It specifies CASMEQETQYF.

This clone was seen more than once but under ten times. The chain carries TRBV19 and TRBJ1-6; unclear D gene. The ends were cut back, 10 bases at V and 8 bases at J, with 15 bases in the middle. This CDR3 has 13 amino acids. Germline lookup yields CDR1 LNHDA and CDR2 SQIVND (reference sequence). The CDR3 nucleotides are TGTGCCACCGGGGAGTCCCAGGATTCACCCCTCCACTTT. Its protein product is CATGESQDSPLHF.

The chain has TRBV2 and TRBJ2-7, with 9 bases lining up with TRBD1. With V trimmed by 5 bases and J by 3 bases, 8 bases remained unmatched. CDR3 length: 15 residues. Germline V gene sequence: CDR1 SNHLY, CDR2 FYNNEI. The CDR3 DNA follows: TGTGCCAGCAGTCTGCGGGACAGGGAAATCTACGAGCAGTACTTC. Its translation is CASSLRDREIYEQYF.